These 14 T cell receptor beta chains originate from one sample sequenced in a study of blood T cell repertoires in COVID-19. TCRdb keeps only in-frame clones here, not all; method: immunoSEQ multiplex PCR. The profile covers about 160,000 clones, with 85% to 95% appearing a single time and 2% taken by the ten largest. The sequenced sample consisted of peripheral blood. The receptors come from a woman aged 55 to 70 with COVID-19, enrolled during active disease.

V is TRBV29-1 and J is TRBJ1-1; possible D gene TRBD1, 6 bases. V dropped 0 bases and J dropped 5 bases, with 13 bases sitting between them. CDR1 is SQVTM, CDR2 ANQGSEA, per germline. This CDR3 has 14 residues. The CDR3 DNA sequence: TGCAGCGTTGAAGATGTGGGGGCATGGACTGAAGCTTTCTTT. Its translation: CSVEDVGAWTEAFF.

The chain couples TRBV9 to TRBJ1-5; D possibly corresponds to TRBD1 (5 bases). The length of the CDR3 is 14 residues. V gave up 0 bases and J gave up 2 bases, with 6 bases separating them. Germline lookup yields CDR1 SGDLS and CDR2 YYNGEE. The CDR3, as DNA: TGTGCCAGCAGCGTAGAAGGGGGCAATCAGCCCCAGCATTTT. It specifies CASSVEGGNQPQHF.

The CDR3 loop is CASSQEPGQGDMNTEAFF. In DNA form, the CDR3 reads TGTGCCAGCAGCCAAGAACCGGGACAGGGAGACATGAACACTGAAGCTTTCTTT. V and J are TRBV3-1 (or the pseudogene TRBV3-2) and TRBJ1-1; 9 bases are a match to TRBD1. Unmatched junction bases numbered 8, after V lost 0 bases and J lost 0 bases. Germline V gives CDR1 LGHDT, CDR2 YNNKEL (reference sequence). The CDR3 is 18 amino acids.

The DNA of the CDR3 is TGTGCCAGCAGCTTAACTGGAAGCGCTTCACCCCTCCACTTT. Amino acids: CASSLTGSASPLHF. The genes are TRBV11-1 and TRBJ1-6; D unclear. Germline CDR1 reads SGHAT; CDR2 reads FQDESV (reference sequence). V was pared by 2 bases and J by 9 bases, with 11 bases between. This CDR3 comprises 14 residues.

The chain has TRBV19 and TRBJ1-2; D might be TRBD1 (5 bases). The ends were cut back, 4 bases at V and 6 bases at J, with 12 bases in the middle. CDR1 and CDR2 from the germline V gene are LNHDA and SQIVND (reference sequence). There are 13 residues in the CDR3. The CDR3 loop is CASSRSRADGYTF. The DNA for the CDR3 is TGTGCCAGTAGTAGATCCAGGGCGGATGGCTACACCTTC.

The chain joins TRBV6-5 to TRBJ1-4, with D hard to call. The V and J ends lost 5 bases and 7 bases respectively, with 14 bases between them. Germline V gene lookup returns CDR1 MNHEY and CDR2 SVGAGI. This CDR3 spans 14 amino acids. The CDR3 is CASSPIAGREKLFF. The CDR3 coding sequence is TGTGCCAGCAGTCCTATAGCGGGCCGTGAAAAACTGTTTTTT.

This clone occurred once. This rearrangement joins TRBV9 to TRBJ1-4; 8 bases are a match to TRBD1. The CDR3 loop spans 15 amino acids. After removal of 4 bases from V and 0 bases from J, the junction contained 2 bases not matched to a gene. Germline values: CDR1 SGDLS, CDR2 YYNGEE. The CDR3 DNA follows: TGTGCCAGCAGCTCACAGGGGGCAACTAATGAAAAACTGTTTTTT. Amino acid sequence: CASSSQGATNEKLFF.

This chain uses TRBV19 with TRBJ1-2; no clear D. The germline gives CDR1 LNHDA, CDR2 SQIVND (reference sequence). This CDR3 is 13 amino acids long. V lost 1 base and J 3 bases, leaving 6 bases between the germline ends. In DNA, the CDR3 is TGTGCCAGTAGTATAGGAGGAGACTATGGCTACACCTTC. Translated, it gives CASSIGGDYGYTF.

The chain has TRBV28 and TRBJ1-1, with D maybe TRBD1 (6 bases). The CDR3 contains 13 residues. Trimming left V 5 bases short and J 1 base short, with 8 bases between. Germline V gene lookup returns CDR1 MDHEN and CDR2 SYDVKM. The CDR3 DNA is TGTGCCAGCAGTATAGGGGGGAACACTGAAGCTTTCTTT. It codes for CASSIGGNTEAFF.

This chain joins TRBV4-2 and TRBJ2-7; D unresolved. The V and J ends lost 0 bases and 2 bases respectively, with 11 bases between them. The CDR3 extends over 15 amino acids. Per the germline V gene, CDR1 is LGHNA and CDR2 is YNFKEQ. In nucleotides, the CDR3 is TGTGCCAGCAGCCAAGATCTCGTAATCCCCTACGAGCAGTACTTC. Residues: CASSQDLVIPYEQYF.

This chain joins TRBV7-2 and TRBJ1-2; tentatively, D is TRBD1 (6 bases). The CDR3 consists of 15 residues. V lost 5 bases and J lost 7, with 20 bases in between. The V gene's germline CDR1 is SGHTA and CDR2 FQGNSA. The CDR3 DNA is TGTGCCAGCAGCCTCTCAGGGGCGCGAAGTTTTGGCTACACCTTC. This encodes CASSLSGARSFGYTF.

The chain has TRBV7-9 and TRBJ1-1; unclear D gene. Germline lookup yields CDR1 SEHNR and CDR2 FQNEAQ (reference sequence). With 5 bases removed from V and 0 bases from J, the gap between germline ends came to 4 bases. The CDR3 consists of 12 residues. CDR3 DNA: TGTGCCAGCAGCACACTGAACACTGAAGCTTTCTTT. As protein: CASSTLNTEAFF.

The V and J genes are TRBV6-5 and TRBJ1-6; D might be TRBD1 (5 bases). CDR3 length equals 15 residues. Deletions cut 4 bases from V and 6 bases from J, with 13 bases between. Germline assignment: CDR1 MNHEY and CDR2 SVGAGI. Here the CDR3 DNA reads TGTGCCAGCAGTTTCCAGGGTAATGTTAATTCACCCCTCCACTTT. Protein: CASSFQGNVNSPLHF.

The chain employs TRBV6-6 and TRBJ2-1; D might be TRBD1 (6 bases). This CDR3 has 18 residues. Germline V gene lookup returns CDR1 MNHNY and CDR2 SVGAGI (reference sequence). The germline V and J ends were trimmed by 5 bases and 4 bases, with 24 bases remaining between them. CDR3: CASSPGPYSGTRYNEQFF. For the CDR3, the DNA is TGTGCCAGCAGTCCTGGGCCTTACTCCGGGACAAGATACAATGAGCAGTTCTTC.